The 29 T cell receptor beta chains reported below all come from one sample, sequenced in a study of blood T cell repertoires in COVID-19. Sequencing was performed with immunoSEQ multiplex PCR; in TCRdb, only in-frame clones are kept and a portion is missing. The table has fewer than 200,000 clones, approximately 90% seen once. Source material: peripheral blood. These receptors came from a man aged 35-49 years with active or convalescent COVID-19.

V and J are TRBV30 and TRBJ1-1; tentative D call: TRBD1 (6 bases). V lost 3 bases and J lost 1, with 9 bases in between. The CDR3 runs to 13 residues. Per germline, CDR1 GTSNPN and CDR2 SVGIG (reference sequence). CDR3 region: CAWRQGRNTEAFF. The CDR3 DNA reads TGTGCCTGGAGACAGGGTCGGAACACTGAAGCTTTCTTT.

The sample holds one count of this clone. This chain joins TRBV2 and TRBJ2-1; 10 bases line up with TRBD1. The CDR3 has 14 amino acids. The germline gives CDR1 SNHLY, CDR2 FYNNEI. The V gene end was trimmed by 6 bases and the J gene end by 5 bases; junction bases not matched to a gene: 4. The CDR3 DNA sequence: TGTGCCAGCAGACGGGACAGGGGTAACAATGAGCAGTTCTTC. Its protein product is CASRRDRGNNEQFF.

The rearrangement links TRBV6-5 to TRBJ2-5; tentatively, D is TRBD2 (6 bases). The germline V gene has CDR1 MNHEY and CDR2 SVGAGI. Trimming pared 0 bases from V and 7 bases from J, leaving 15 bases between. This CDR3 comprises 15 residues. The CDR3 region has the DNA TGTGCCAGCAGTTACTCGTCGGGAGATATAGGGACCCAGTACTTC. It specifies CASSYSSGDIGTQYF.

Written as DNA, the CDR3 is TGTGCCAGTAGTATCCAGTTCGAAGCTTTCTTT. Amino acid sequence: CASSIQFEAFF. This rearrangement joins TRBV19 to TRBJ1-1, with D unclear. The germline gives CDR1 LNHDA, CDR2 SQIVND (reference sequence). The CDR3 sequence is 11 residues long. Trimming took off 3 bases at V and 8 bases at J, with 7 bases between the two ends.

The DNA for the CDR3 is TGCGCCAGCAGCTTGTACTCGCAGGGCGCTAACTATGGCTACACCTTC. Residues: CASSLYSQGANYGYTF. V usage is TRBV5-1 and J usage is TRBJ1-2, with D possibly being TRBD1 (5 bases). The CDR3 has 16 amino acids. The V end was cut by 1 base, the J end by 0 bases, with 13 bases between. Germline V gene sequence: CDR1 SGHRS, CDR2 YFSETQ.

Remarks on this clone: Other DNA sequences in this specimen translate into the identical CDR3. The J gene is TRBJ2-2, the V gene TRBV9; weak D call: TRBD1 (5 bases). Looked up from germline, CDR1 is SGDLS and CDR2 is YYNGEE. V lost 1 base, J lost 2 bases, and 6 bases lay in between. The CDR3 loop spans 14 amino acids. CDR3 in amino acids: CASSVTGNTGELFF. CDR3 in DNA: TGTGCCAGCAGCGTAACAGGTAACACCGGGGAGCTGTTTTTT.

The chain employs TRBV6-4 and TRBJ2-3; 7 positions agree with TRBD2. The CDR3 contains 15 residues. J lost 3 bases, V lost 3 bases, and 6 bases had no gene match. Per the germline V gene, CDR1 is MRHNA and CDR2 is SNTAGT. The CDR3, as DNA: TGTGCCAGCAGTGAGGGCCTAGCGGAAACAGATACGCAGTATTTT. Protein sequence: CASSEGLAETDTQYF.

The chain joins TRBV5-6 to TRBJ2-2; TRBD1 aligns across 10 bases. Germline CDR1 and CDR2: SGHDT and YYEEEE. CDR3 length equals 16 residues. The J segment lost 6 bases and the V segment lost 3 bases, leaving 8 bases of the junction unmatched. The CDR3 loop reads CASSWTPGQGSGELFF. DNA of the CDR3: TGTGCCAGCAGCTGGACACCGGGACAGGGGTCCGGGGAGCTGTTTTTT.

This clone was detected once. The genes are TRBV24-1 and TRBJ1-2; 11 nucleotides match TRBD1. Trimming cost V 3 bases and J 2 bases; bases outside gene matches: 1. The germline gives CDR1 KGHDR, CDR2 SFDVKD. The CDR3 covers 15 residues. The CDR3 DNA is TGTGCCACCAGTGATCGGGACAGGGGGAACTATGGCTACACCTTC. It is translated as CATSDRDRGNYGYTF.

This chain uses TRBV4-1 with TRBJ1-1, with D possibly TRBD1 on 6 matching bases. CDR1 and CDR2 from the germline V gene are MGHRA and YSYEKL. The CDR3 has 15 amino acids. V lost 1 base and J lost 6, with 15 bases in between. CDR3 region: CASSQVGGDPPEAFF. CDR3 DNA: TGCGCCAGCAGCCAAGTTGGGGGCGACCCCCCTGAAGCTTTCTTT.

The CDR3 nucleotides are TGTGCCAGCAGCTTACAGGGAAGCACAGATACGCAGTATTTT. Translating it yields CASSLQGSTDTQYF. The chain couples TRBV11-2 to TRBJ2-3, with a weak D call TRBD1 (5 bases). V lost 2 bases to trimming and J lost 0 bases, with 6 bases between them. The CDR3 runs to 14 residues. Germline V gives CDR1 SGHAT, CDR2 FQNNGV. Filled out from reference TRBV11-2 and TRBJ2-3, the complete variable domain reads EAGVAQSPRYKIIEKRQSVAFWCNPISGHATLYWYQQILGQGPKLLIQFQNNGVVDDSQLPKDRFSAERLKGVDSTLKIQPAKLEDSAVYLCASSLQGSTDTQYFGPGTRLTVL.

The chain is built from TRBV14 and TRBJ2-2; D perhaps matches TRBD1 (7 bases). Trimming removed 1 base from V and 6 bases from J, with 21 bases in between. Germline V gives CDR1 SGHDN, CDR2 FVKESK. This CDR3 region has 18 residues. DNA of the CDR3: TGTGCCAGCAGCCAAGCTTCTCTGCTGGGCAGGGGGGCCGGGGAGCTGTTTTTT. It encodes CASSQASLLGRGAGELFF.

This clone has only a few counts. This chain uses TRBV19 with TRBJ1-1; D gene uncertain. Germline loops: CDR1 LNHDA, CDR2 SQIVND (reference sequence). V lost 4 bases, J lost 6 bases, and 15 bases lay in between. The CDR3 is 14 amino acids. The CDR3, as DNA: TGTGCCAGTAGTAGATGGACTCAAATTCCTGAAGCTTTCTTT. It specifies CASSRWTQIPEAFF.

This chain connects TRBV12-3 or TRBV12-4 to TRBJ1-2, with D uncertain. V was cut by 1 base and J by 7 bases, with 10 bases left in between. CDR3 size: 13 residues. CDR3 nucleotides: TGTGCCAGCAGTTTAGGGTCGGGAGTTGGCTACACCTTC. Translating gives CASSLGSGVGYTF.

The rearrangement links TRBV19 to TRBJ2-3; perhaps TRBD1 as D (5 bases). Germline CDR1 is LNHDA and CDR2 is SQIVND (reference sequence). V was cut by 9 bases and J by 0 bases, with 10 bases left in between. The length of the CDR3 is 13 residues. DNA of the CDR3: TGTGCCAGCCAGGGTGCTAGCACAGATACGCAGTATTTT. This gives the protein CASQGASTDTQYF.

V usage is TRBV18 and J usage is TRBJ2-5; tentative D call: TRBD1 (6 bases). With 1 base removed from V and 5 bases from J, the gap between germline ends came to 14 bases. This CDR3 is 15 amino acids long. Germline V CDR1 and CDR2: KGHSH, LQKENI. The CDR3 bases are TGTGCCAGCTCACCACGATATGGACAGACGGAGACCCAGTACTTC. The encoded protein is CASSPRYGQTETQYF.

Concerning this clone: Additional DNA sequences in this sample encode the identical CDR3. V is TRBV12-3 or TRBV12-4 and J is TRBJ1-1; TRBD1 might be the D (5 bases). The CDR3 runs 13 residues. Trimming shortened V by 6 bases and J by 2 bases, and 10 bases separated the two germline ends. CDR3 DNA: TGTGCCAGCAGGCGGGGGGGTAACACTGAAGCTTTCTTT. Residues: CASRRGGNTEAFF.

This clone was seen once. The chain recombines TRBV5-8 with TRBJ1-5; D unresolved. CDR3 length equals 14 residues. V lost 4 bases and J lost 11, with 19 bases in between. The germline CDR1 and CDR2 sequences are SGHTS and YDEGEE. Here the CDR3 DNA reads TGTGCCAGCAGCGTCGGGGTAAACAGTTCGGCCCAGCATTTT. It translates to CASSVGVNSSAQHF.

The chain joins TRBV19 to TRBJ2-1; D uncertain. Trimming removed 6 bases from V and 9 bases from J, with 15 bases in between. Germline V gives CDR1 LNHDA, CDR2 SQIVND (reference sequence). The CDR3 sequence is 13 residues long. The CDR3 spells CASSREVAFEQFF. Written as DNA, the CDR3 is TGTGCCAGTAGCCGAGAGGTGGCGTTTGAGCAGTTCTTC.

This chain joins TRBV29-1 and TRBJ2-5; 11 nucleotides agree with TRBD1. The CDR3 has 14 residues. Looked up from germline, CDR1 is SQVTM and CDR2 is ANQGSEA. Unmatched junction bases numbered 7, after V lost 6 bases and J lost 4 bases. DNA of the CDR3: TGCAGCGTCGAGGGACAGGGGGTTGGAGAGACCCAGTACTTC. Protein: CSVEGQGVGETQYF. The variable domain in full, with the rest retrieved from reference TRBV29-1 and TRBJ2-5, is SAVISQKPSRDICQRGTSLTIQCQVDSQVTMMFWYRQQPGQSLTLIATANQGSEATYESGFVIDKFPISRPNLTFSTLTVSNMSPEDSSIYLCSVEGQGVGETQYFGPGTRLLVL.

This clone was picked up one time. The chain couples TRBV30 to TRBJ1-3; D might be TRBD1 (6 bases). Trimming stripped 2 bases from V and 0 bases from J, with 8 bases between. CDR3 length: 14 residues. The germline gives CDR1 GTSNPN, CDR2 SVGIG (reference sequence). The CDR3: CAWSTGPSGNTIYF. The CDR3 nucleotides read TGTGCCTGGAGTACAGGGCCCTCTGGAAACACCATATATTTT.

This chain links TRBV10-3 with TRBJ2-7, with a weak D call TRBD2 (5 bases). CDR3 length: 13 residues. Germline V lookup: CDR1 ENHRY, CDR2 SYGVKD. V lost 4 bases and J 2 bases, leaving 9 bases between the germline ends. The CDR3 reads CAISGLSTYEQYF. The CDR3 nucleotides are TGTGCCATCAGTGGACTATCAACCTACGAGCAGTACTTC.

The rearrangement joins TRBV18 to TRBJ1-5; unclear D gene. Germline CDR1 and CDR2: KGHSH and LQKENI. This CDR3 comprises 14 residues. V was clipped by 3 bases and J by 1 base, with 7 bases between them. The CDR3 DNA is TGTGCCAGCTCACCTGGAGAGAGCAATCAGCCCCAGCATTTT. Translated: CASSPGESNQPQHF. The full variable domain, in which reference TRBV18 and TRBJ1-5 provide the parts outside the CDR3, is NAGVMQNPRHLVRRRGQEARLRCSPMKGHSHVYWYRQLPEEGLKFMVYLQKENIIDESGMPKERFSAEFPKEGPSILRIQQVVRGDSAAYFCASSPGESNQPQHFGDGTRLSIL.

CDR3 protein: CATSDSGTGPLSHNEQFF. In DNA, the CDR3 is TGTGCCACCAGTGATTCCGGGACAGGGCCTTTGAGCCACAATGAGCAGTTCTTC. The gene calls are TRBV24-1 and TRBJ2-1; 9 positions agree with TRBD1. Per germline, CDR1 KGHDR and CDR2 SFDVKD. The J segment lost 5 bases and the V segment lost 2 bases, leaving 12 bases of the junction unmatched. The CDR3 sequence is 18 residues long.

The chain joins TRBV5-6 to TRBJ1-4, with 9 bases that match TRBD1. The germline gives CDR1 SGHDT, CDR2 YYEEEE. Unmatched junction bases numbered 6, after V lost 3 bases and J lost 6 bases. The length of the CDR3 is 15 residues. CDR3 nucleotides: TGTGCCAGCAGCTCGACAGGGGGTTCCGATGAAAAACTGTTTTTT. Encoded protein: CASSSTGGSDEKLFF.

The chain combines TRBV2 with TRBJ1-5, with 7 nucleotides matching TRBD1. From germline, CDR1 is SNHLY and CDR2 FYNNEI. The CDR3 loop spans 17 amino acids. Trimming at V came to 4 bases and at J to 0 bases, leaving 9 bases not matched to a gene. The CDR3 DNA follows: TGTGCCAGCAGTGCGGGGACAGCCCTTTATAGCAATCAGCCCCAGCATTTT. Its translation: CASSAGTALYSNQPQHF.

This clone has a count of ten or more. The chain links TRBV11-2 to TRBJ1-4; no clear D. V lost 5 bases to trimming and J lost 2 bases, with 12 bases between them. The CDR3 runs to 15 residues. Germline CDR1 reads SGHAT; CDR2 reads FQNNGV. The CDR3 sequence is CASSVGVATNEKLFF. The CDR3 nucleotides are TGTGCCAGCAGCGTGGGAGTAGCGACTAATGAAAAACTGTTTTTT.

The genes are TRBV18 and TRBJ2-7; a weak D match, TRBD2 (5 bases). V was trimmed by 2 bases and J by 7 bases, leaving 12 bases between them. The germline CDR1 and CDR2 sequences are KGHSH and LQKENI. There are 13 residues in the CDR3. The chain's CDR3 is CASSPGASGEQYF. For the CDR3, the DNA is TGTGCCAGCTCACCAGGAGCATCGGGGGAGCAGTACTTC.

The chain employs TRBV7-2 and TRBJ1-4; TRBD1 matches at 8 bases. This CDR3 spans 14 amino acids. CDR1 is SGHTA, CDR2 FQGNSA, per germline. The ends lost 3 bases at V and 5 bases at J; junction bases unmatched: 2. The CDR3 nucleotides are TGTGCCAGCAGCTTCGGACAGGGCAATGAAAAACTGTTTTTT. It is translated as CASSFGQGNEKLFF.